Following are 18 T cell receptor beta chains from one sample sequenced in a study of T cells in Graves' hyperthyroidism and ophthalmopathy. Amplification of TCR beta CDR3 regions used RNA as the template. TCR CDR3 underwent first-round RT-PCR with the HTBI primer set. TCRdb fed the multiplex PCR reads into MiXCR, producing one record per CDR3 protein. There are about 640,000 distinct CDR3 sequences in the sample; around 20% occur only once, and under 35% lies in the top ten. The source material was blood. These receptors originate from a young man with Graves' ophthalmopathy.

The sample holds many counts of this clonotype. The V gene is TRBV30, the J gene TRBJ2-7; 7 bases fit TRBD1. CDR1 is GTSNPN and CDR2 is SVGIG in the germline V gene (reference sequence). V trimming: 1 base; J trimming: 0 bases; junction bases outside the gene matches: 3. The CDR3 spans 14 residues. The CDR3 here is CAWSAWDSSYEQYF. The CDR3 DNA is TGTGCCTGGAGTGCATGGGACAGCTCCTACGAGCAGTACTTC. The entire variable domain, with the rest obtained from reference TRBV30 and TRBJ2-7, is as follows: SQTIHQWPATLVQPVGSPLSLECTVEGTSNPNLYWYRQAAGRGLQLLFYSVGIGQISSEVPQNLSASRPQDRQFILSSKKLLLSDSGFYLCAWSAWDSSYEQYFGPGTRLTVT.

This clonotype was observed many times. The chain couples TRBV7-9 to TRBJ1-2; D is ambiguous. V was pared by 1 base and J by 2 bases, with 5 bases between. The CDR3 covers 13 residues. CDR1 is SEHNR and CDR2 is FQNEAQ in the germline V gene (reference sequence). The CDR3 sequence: CASSLVQNYGYTF. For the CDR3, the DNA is TGTGCCAGCAGCTTAGTTCAGAACTATGGCTACACCTTC.

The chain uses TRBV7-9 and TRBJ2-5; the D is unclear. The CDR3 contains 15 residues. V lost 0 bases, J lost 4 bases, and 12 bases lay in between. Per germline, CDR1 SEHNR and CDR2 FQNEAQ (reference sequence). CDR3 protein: CASSLAKWQVETQYF. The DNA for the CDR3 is TGTGCCAGCAGCTTAGCCAAGTGGCAGGTAGAGACCCAGTACTTC.

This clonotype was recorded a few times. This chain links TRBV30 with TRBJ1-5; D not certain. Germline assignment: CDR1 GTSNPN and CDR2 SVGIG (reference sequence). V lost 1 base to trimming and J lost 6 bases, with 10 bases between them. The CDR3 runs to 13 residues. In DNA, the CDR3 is TGTGCCTGGAGTGACGGGGTGACTCAGCCCCAGCATTTT. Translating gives CAWSDGVTQPQHF.

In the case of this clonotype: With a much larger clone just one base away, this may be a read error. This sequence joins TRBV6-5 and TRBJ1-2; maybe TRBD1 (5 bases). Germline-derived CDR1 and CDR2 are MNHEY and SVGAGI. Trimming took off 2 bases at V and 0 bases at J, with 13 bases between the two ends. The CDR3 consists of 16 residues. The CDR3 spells CASSYTRQTANYGYTF. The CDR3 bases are TGTGCCAGCAGTTACACTCGACAGACCGCTAACTATGGCTACACCTTC.

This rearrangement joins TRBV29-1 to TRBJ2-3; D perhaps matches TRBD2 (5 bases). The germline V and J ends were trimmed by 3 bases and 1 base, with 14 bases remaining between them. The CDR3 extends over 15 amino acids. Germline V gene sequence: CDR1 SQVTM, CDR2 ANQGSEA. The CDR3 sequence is CSVDLLTTRTDTQYF. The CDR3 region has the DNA TGCAGCGTTGACTTGTTGACTACACGCACAGATACGCAGTATTTT.

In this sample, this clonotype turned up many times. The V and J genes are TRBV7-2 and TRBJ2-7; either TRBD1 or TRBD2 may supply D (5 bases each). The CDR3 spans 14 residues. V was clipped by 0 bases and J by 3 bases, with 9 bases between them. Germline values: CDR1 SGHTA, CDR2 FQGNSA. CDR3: CASSLAGPLYEQYF. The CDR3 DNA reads TGTGCCAGCAGCTTAGCGGGACCACTCTACGAGCAGTACTTC.

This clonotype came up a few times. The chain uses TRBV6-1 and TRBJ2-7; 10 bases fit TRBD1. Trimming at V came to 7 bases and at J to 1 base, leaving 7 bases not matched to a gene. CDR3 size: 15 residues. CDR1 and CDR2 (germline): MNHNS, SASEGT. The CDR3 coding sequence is TGTGCCAGCAAAACCGGGACAGGGGTTTCCTACGAGCAGTACTTC. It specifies CASKTGTGVSYEQYF.

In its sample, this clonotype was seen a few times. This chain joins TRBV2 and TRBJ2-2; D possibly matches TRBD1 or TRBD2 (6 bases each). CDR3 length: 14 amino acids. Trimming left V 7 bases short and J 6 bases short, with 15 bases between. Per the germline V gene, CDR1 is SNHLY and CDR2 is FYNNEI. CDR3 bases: TGTGCCAGCATAACGACAGGAGGGGCCGGGGAGCTGTTTTTT. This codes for CASITTGGAGELFF.

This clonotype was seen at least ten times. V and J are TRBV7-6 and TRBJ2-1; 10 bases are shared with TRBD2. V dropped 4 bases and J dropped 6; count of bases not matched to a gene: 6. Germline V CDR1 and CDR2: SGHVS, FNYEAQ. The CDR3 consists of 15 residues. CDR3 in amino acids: CASSSSGRARNEQFF. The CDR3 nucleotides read TGTGCCAGCAGCTCGAGCGGGAGGGCCCGCAATGAGCAGTTCTTC.

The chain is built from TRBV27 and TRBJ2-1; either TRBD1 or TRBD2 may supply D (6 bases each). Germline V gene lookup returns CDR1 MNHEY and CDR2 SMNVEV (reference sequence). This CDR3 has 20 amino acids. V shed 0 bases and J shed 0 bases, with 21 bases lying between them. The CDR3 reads CASSLSPTGTGRSSYNEQFF. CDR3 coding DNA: TGTGCCAGCAGTTTATCCCCCACAGGGACCGGGAGAAGCTCCTACAATGAGCAGTTCTTC.

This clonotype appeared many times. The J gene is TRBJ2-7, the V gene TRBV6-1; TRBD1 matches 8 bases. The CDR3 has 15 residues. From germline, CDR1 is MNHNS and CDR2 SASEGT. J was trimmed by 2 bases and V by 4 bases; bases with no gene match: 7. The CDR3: CASSAPPQGAYEQYF. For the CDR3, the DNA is TGTGCCAGCAGTGCCCCGCCACAGGGGGCCTACGAGCAGTACTTC.

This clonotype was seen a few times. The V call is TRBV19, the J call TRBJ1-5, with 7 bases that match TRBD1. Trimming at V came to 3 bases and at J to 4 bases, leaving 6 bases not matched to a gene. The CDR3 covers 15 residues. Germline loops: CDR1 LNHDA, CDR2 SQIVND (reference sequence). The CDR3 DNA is TGTGCCAGTAGTATCTCCAAACAGGGGAATCAGCCCCAGCATTTT. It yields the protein CASSISKQGNQPQHF.

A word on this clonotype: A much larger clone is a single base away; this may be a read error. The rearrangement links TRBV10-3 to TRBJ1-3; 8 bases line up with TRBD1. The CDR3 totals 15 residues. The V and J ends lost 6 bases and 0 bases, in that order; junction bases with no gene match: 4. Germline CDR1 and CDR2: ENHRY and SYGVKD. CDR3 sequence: CAIRPGTGSGNTIYF. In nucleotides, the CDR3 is TGTGCCATCAGGCCCGGGACAGGCTCTGGAAACACCATATATTTT.

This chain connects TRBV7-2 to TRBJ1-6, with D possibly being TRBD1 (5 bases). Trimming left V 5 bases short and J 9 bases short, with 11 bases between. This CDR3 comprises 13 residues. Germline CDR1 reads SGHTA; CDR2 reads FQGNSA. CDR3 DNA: TGTGCCAGCAGCCCAACCAGGGTTTCACCCCTCCACTTT. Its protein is CASSPTRVSPLHF.

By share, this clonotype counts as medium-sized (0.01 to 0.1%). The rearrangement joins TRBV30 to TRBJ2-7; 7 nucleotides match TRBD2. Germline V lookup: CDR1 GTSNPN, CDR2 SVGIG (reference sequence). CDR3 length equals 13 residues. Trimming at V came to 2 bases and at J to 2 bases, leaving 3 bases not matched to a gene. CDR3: CAWSLAEPYEQYF. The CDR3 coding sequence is TGTGCCTGGAGTCTAGCGGAGCCCTACGAGCAGTACTTC.

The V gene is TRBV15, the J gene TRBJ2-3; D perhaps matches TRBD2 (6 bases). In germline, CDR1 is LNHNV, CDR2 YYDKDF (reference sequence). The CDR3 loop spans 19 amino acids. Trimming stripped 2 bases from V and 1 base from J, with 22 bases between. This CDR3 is CATSRKLSGAAGGTDTQYF. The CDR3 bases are TGTGCCACCAGCAGAAAGCTGTCGGGAGCCGCCGGTGGCACAGATACGCAGTATTTT. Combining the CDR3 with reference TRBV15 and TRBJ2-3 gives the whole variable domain DAMVIQNPRYQVTQFGKPVTLSCSQTLNHNVMYWYQQKSSQAPKLLFHYYDKDFNNEADTPDNFQSRRPNTSFCFLDIRSPGLGDTAMYLCATSRKLSGAAGGTDTQYFGPGTRLTVL.

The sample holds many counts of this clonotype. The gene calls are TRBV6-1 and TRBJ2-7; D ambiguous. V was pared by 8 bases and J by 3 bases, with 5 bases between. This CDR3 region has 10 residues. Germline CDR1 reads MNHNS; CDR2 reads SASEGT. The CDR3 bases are TGTGCCAGCGGGTTCTACGAGCAGTACTTC. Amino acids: CASGFYEQYF.